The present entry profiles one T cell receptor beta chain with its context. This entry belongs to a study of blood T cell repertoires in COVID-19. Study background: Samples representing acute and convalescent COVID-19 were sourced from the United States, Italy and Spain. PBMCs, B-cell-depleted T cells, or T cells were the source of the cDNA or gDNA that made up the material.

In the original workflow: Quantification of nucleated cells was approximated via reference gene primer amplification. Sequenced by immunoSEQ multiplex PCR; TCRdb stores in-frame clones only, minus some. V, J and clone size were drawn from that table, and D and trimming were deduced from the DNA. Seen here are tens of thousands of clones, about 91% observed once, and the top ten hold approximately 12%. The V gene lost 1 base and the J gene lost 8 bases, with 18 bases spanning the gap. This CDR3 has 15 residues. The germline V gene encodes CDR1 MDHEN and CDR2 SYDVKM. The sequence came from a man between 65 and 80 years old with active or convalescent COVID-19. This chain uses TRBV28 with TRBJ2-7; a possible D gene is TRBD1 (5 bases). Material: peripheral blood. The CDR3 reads CASSLSQGEINKQYF. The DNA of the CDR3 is TGTGCCAGCAGTTTATCCCAGGGTGAGATTAACAAGCAGTACTTC.